The 10 T cell receptor beta chains reported below all come from one sample, sequenced in a study of blood T cells in healthy people across ages. For the second PCR, which ran for about 7 to 11 cycles, a sample-barcoded 5' primer and a J-beta primer mix were used. Each CDR3 protein gets one entry after TCRdb re-called the 5' RACE reads with MiXCR. Of 550,000 to 800,000 distinct CDR3 sequences in the sample, approximately 29% are singletons; the top ten hold about 16%. The sample taken for sequencing was blood. These TCRs come from an elderly woman in good health.

About this clonotype: This could be a read error, since a much larger clone is one nucleotide away. The CDR3 end shows no conserved phenylalanine or tryptophan, and so a read error is likely. V usage is TRBV10-3 and J usage is TRBJ2-7; a weak D match, TRBD1 (5 bases). The J call may be incorrect, as the DNA end agrees better with TRBJ2-5. This CDR3 has 12 residues. In germline, CDR1 is ENHRY, CDR2 SYGVKD. The CDR3 loop reads CAISDRQETQYC. CDR3 nucleotides: TGTGCCATCAGCGACAGACAAGAGACCCAGTACTGC.

This clonotype was picked up many times. J is TRBJ2-7 and V is TRBV6-5, with 8 positions matching TRBD1. Per germline, CDR1 MNHEY and CDR2 SVGAGI. V shed 7 bases, J shed 2 bases, and the junction held 4 bases outside the gene matches. The CDR3 contains 13 residues. Here the CDR3 reads CASKGDRTYEQYF. CDR3 DNA: TGTGCCAGCAAGGGGGACAGGACCTACGAGCAGTACTTC.

The chain couples TRBV5-6 to TRBJ1-5; D uncertain. Germline CDR1 and CDR2: SGHDT and YYEEEE. The CDR3 sequence is 15 residues long. V was cut by 0 bases and J by 4 bases, with 11 bases left in between. This CDR3 reads CASSLGRHSNQPQHF. Here the CDR3 DNA reads TGTGCCAGCAGCTTGGGTCGACATTCGAATCAGCCCCAGCATTTT.

In its sample, this clonotype was seen many times. This sequence joins TRBV29-1 and TRBJ1-2; 11 nucleotides line up with TRBD1. The CDR3 sequence is 13 residues long. Germline lookup yields CDR1 SQVTM and CDR2 ANQGSEA. Trimming took 7 bases from V and 2 from J; bases not matched to a gene: 3. In nucleotides, the CDR3 is TGCAGCGGCAGGGACAGGGGGAACTATGGCTACACCTTC. This codes for CSGRDRGNYGYTF.

This clonotype was observed a few times. V gene TRBV11-3 combines with J gene TRBJ2-2; D uncertain. The CDR3 extends over 13 amino acids. The V end was cut by 4 bases, the J end by 5 bases, with 8 bases between. Germline V CDR1 and CDR2: SGHNT, YENEEA. CDR3 DNA: TGTGCCAGCAGCTCTACGCGGACCGGGGAGCTGTTTTTT. It encodes CASSSTRTGELFF.

Many counts were recorded for this clonotype. The V gene is TRBV29-1, the J gene TRBJ2-3, with TRBD2 identical over 11 bases. This CDR3 is 15 amino acids long. Germline V gives CDR1 SQVTM, CDR2 ANQGSEA. V trimming: 4 bases; J trimming: 1 base; junction bases outside the gene matches: 4. CDR3 sequence (DNA): TGCAGCGTTGTTGGGACTAGCGGAGGCACAGATACGCAGTATTTT. Translation: CSVVGTSGGTDTQYF.

V and J are TRBV12-3 or TRBV12-4 and TRBJ2-3; no clear D gene. Between the trimmed V and J ends, which lost 6 bases and 4 bases, there was a span of 20 bases. The CDR3 loop spans 16 amino acids. CDR3 nucleotides: TGTGCCAGCAGCCCCTCTAGAGGAGTATACGCAGATACGCAGTATTTT. Translation: CASSPSRGVYADTQYF.

This clonotype was found many times. The chain is built from TRBV28 and TRBJ2-7; D gene unclear. The CDR3 spans 13 residues. CDR1 is MDHEN and CDR2 is SYDVKM in the germline V gene. The germline V and J ends were trimmed by 4 bases and 2 bases, with 9 bases remaining between them. CDR3 nucleotide sequence: TGTGCCAGCAGTTCACGGGTAACCTACGAGCAGTACTTC. Its protein product is CASSSRVTYEQYF.

The rearrangement links TRBV6-2 or TRBV6-3 to TRBJ1-5; D gene ambiguous. The CDR3 is 14 residues long. Trimming pared 2 bases from V and 6 bases from J, leaving 11 bases between. Germline CDR1 MNHEY, CDR2 SVGEGT. CDR3 DNA: TGTGCCAGCAGTTACCTCCTGACGGGTCAGCCCCAGCATTTT. Translation gives CASSYLLTGQPQHF.

This clonotype has ten or more counts. This rearrangement joins TRBV4-1 to TRBJ2-1; no firm D call. CDR1 is MGHRA and CDR2 is YSYEKL in the germline V gene. This CDR3 contains 16 residues. Trimming stripped 4 bases from V and 0 bases from J, with 13 bases between. In DNA, the CDR3 is TGCGCCAGCAGCCCCCCTTGGGGAAGCTCCTACAATGAGCAGTTCTTC. This translates into CASSPPWGSSYNEQFF.